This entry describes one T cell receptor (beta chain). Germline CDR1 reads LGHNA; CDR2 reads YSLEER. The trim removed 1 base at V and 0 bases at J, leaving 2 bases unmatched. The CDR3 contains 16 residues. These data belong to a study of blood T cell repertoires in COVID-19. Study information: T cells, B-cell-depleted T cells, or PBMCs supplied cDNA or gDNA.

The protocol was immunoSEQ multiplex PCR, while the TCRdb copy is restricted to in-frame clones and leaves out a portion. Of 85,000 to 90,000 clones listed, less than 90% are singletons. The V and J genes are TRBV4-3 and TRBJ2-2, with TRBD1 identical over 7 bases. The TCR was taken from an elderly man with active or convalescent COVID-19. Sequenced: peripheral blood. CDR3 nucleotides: TGCGCCAGCAGCCAAGTAGGGGGCGCGAACACCGGGGAGCTGTTTTTT. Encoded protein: CASSQVGGANTGELFF.